These T cell receptor beta chains were read from a single sample in a study of response to subunit inactivated influenza vaccine. MiXCR, run by TCRdb on the RT-PCR reads, gives a single entry per CDR3 protein. The sample includes 550,000 to 600,000 distinct CDR3 sequences, about 11% of them seen just once. The sequenced sample was PBMCs from blood, obtained on the day of vaccination. The receptors shown here come from a middle-aged man who received an inactivated influenza vaccine. Both conserved end residues are part of each CDR3. The D gene is left open where the match is weak. Some rows have no size entry. The others give once, few or many, or a class for an expanded clone.

TRBD2	TRBV20-1	.	TRBJ2-2	CSARDLKRGGPGGELFF
.	TRBV12-3/TRBV12-4	once	TRBJ2-3	CASSRSGFGDTHYF
TRBD1	TRBV12-3/TRBV12-4	many	TRBJ2-3	CASSLRQGSTDTQYF
.	TRBV12-3/TRBV12-4	.	TRBJ1-2	CASSQRQTRGTLHGYTF
.	TRBV5-1	.	TRBJ2-7	CASSLAAGAALTGYEQYF
.	TRBV6-5	many	TRBJ1-6	CASSYSGTNSPLHF
TRBD2	TRBV11-2	few	TRBJ2-4	CASSSVAGGQVAGLIQYF
TRBD1	TRBV4-3	.	TRBJ2-2	CASSQPGQGVHGELFF
.	TRBV5-1	.	TRBJ2-3	CASSLAPSRRTDTQYF
TRBD1	TRBV20-1	.	TRBJ1-6	CSAKPGQGALRLHF
.	TRBV4-3	few	TRBJ2-1	CASSHGGGSYNEQFF
.	TRBV7-2	few	TRBJ2-6	CASSLGIGANVLTF
TRBD1	TRBV20-1	few	TRBJ1-6	CSARSRAGGEPLHF